Reported below is one T cell receptor (beta chain). Its matching antigen is unknown. These data come from a study of Ad26.COV2.S vaccination and SARS-CoV-2 variants. Study overall: The donor was enrolled in the Ad26.COV2.S arm of the COV1001 trial. Study-wide findings and caveats: Total T cell responses, in the TCR breadth and depth analyses, may have been underestimated.

Treatment: 19 received Ad26.COV2.S at low or high dose, single or two shots; a few received placebo; per-sample allocation not given. Sample collection was performed on day 63 after the first vaccine or placebo injection. Profiled with immunoSEQ multiplex PCR; TCRdb holds only in-frame clones, not every one. The sample lists some 450,000 clones, around 91% occurring once. The CDR3 is made up of 14 amino acids. V shed 1 base and J shed 4 bases, with 8 bases lying between them. CDR1 and CDR2 from the germline V gene are SGHTA and FQGNSA. The chain uses TRBV7-2 and TRBJ1-5; D is unresolved. This specimen consisted of peripheral blood, obtained in a trial of Ad26.COV2.S vaccine versus placebo. The TCR originated in a person between 18 and 65 years old who received the Ad26.COV2.S COVID-19 vaccine or a placebo. CDR3 nucleotides: TGTGCCAGCAGCTTAGATGGGAGGAATCAGCCCCAGCATTTT. Its protein is CASSLDGRNQPQHF. Filled out from reference TRBV7-2 and TRBJ1-5, the complete variable domain reads GAGVSQSPSNKVTEKGKDVELRCDPISGHTALYWYRQSLGQGLEFLIYFQGNSAPDKSGLPSDRFSAERTGGSVSTLTIQRTQQEDSAVYLCASSLDGRNQPQHFGDGTRLSIL.